One sample yielded the 18 T cell receptor beta chains listed below, sequenced in a study of blood T cell repertoires in COVID-19. Assay used: immunoSEQ multiplex PCR; TCRdb lists only in-frame clones, some missing. Of under 150,000 clones in the sample, about 88% are singletons; the top ten hold 2.3%. Sequencing was performed on peripheral blood. These receptor sequences come from a human donor in a cohort sampled during active COVID-19.

This clone came up once. The CDR3 nucleotides read TGTGCCAGCAGCTTAGCTCCATATGGCTACACCTTC. It yields the protein CASSLAPYGYTF. The chain joins TRBV7-2 to TRBJ1-2; D unresolved. The CDR3 consists of 12 residues. Trimming cost V 0 bases and J 5 bases, with 4 bases left between them. Looked up from germline, CDR1 is SGHTA and CDR2 is FQGNSA.

The count of this clone is one. This chain links TRBV7-9 with TRBJ2-1; 7 bases are shared with TRBD2. This CDR3 has 15 amino acids. Germline V gene data show CDR1 as SEHNR and CDR2 as FQNEAQ (reference sequence). The junction had 2 bases not matched to a gene; V was cut back by 1 base and J by 2 bases. CDR3 residues: CASSLDREAYNEQFF. The CDR3, as DNA: TGTGCCAGCAGCTTAGATCGGGAGGCCTACAATGAGCAGTTCTTC.

The V and J genes are TRBV20-1 and TRBJ2-3; a weak D match, TRBD2 (5 bases). V gave up 5 bases and J gave up 10 bases, with 13 bases separating them. The CDR3 is 11 amino acids. In germline, CDR1 is DFQATT, CDR2 SNEGSKA (reference sequence). The CDR3 DNA sequence: TGCAGTGCTGCTGGACCGGAGGCGCAGTATTTT. The encoded protein is CSAAGPEAQYF.

The rearrangement uses TRBV2 and TRBJ1-6, with TRBD1 identical over 7 bases. J lost 5 bases, V lost 8 bases, and 6 bases had no gene match. CDR3 size: 14 residues. Per germline, CDR1 SNHLY and CDR2 FYNNEI. CDR3 bases: TGTGCCAGCCGTAGAGGGACAGATAATTCACCCCTCCACTTT. Translation gives CASRRGTDNSPLHF.

This clone was observed many times. CDR3 nucleotide sequence: TGTGCCAGCAGCTTAGCGGGAGTTGGGTACAATGAGCAGTTCTTC. Protein sequence: CASSLAGVGYNEQFF. The chain is built from TRBV7-3 and TRBJ2-1; 7 positions match TRBD2. V shed 2 bases and J 4 bases; nucleotides not matched to a gene: 5. The CDR3 length is 15 residues. CDR1 and CDR2 from the germline V gene are SGHTA and FQGTGA.

V and J are TRBV6-6 and TRBJ2-5; D possibly corresponds to TRBD2 (5 bases). V gave up 1 base and J gave up 4 bases, with 10 bases separating them. The CDR3 length is 14 residues. Germline lookup yields CDR1 MNHNY and CDR2 SVGAGI (reference sequence). Here the CDR3 reads CASSYYGDTETQYF. The CDR3 coding sequence is TGTGCCAGCAGTTACTACGGGGATACAGAGACCCAGTACTTC.

A remark on this clone: The sample holds other DNA sequences that translate to the same CDR3. The chain has TRBV7-2 and TRBJ2-7; the match to TRBD1 covers 9 bases. Germline CDR1 SGHTA, CDR2 FQGNSA. Trimming at V came to 3 bases and at J to 2 bases, leaving 2 bases not matched to a gene. The CDR3 covers 14 residues. The CDR3 protein is CASSFGQGPYEQYF. DNA of the CDR3: TGTGCCAGCAGCTTTGGACAGGGGCCCTACGAGCAGTACTTC.

The chain carries TRBV7-2 and TRBJ1-5; 7 bases fit TRBD1. The CDR3 sequence is 15 residues long. From germline, CDR1 is SGHTA and CDR2 FQGNSA. Germline trimming cut 4 bases from V and 1 base from J; bases unmatched to any gene: 4. The CDR3 is CASSWDSLSNQPQHF. In nucleotides, the CDR3 is TGTGCCAGCAGCTGGGACAGCCTAAGCAATCAGCCCCAGCATTTT.

This chain connects TRBV3-1 (or the pseudogene TRBV3-2) to TRBJ2-2; 10 bases map to TRBD2. The CDR3 runs 17 residues. The V segment lost 1 base and the J segment 0 bases; nucleotides outside the gene matches: 2. Germline values: CDR1 LGHDT, CDR2 YNNKEL (reference sequence). CDR3 protein: CASSQAGLAANTGELFF. Written as DNA, the CDR3 is TGTGCCAGCAGCCAAGCAGGACTAGCGGCGAACACCGGGGAGCTGTTTTTT.

This sequence joins TRBV6-2 or TRBV6-3 and TRBJ2-2, with D perhaps matching TRBD1 (6 bases). This CDR3 is 14 amino acids long. Per the germline V gene, CDR1 is MNHEY and CDR2 is SVGEGT. Trimming left V 2 bases short and J 3 bases short, with 7 bases between. This chain's CDR3 is CASSYGGHTGELFF. For the CDR3, the DNA is TGTGCCAGCAGTTACGGGGGCCACACCGGGGAGCTGTTTTTT.

The chain recombines TRBV15 with TRBJ2-2; D gene unclear. Trimming removed 3 bases at V and 0 bases at J, with 14 bases between. Per the germline V gene, CDR1 is LNHNV and CDR2 is YYDKDF (reference sequence). This CDR3 comprises 17 residues. In nucleotides, the CDR3 is TGTGCCACCAGCAGCCCCCCACAGTTCGCGAACACCGGGGAGCTGTTTTTT. Its translation is CATSSPPQFANTGELFF.

This chain joins TRBV7-2 and TRBJ2-3, with 14 bases identical to TRBD2. Looked up from germline, CDR1 is SGHTA and CDR2 is FQGNSA. The CDR3 consists of 14 residues. V gave up 4 bases and J gave up 8 bases; unmatched junction bases: 2. The CDR3 protein is CASSYGTSGGTQYF. CDR3 coding DNA: TGTGCCAGCAGCTATGGGACTAGCGGGGGTACGCAGTATTTT.

This clone came up a few times. The rearrangement uses TRBV5-8 and TRBJ2-2; D gene unclear. V was cut by 5 bases and J by 6 bases, with 5 bases left in between. Germline V gene sequence: CDR1 SGHTS, CDR2 YDEGEE. The CDR3 runs to 11 residues. CDR3 sequence reads: CASRRSGELFF. The CDR3 DNA reads as TGTGCCAGCAGGCGATCCGGGGAGCTGTTTTTT.

This clone was seen just once. The rearrangement joins TRBV5-1 to TRBJ1-1; a weak D match, TRBD1 (6 bases). CDR3 length: 13 amino acids. Germline V gives CDR1 SGHRS, CDR2 YFSETQ. V shed 0 bases and J shed 5 bases, with 8 bases lying between them. This CDR3 reads CASSLEGGTEAFF. CDR3 DNA: TGCGCCAGCAGCTTGGAAGGGGGTACTGAAGCTTTCTTT. Together with reference TRBV5-1 and TRBJ1-1, the CDR3 gives the full variable domain: KAGVTQTPRYLIKTRGQQVTLSCSPISGHRSVSWYQQTPGQGLQFLFEYFSETQRNKGNFPGRFSGRQFSNSRSEMNVSTLELGDSALYLCASSLEGGTEAFFGQGTRLTVV.

The chain couples TRBV5-4 to TRBJ2-7, with 7 positions matching TRBD1. The germline gives CDR1 SGHNT, CDR2 YYREEE (reference sequence). CDR3 length equals 14 residues. Losses at the gene ends were 6 bases for V and 4 bases for J; bases not matched to a gene: 10. CDR3: CASTRQGKRYEQYF. The CDR3 DNA reads as TGTGCCAGCACCCGACAGGGTAAGAGGTACGAGCAGTACTTC.

V is TRBV7-2 and J is TRBJ1-5; 10 bases agree with TRBD1. The CDR3 totals 16 residues. Germline V CDR1 and CDR2: SGHTA, FQGNSA. V shed 5 bases and J 4 bases; nucleotides not matched to a gene: 8. DNA of the CDR3: TGTGCCAGCAGCCCTCACGGACAGGGGGTAAATCAGCCCCAGCATTTT. Amino acid sequence: CASSPHGQGVNQPQHF.

The rearrangement links TRBV6-5 to TRBJ2-1, with D perhaps matching TRBD2 (6 bases). Looked up from germline, CDR1 is MNHEY and CDR2 is SVGAGI. The CDR3 consists of 14 residues. V was cut by 6 bases and J by 8 bases, with 17 bases left in between. CDR3 in DNA: TGTGCCAGCAGAACTCGGACTAACCCCTATGAGCAGTTCTTC. Translating it yields CASRTRTNPYEQFF.

The chain has TRBV19 and TRBJ1-2; 9 bases are a match to TRBD1. Germline loops: CDR1 LNHDA, CDR2 SQIVND (reference sequence). CDR3 length equals 14 residues. J lost 4 bases, V lost 8 bases, and 8 bases had no gene match. CDR3 protein: CASSDSTGGYGYTF. The CDR3 DNA is TGTGCCAGTTCAGATTCGACAGGGGGCTATGGCTACACCTTC. Complete variable domain (other parts from reference TRBV19 and TRBJ1-2): DGGITQSPKYLFRKEGQNVTLSCEQNLNHDAMYWYRQDPGQGLRLIYYSQIVNDFQKGDIAEGYSVSREKKESFPLTVTSAQKNPTAFYLCASSDSTGGYGYTFGSGTRLTVV.